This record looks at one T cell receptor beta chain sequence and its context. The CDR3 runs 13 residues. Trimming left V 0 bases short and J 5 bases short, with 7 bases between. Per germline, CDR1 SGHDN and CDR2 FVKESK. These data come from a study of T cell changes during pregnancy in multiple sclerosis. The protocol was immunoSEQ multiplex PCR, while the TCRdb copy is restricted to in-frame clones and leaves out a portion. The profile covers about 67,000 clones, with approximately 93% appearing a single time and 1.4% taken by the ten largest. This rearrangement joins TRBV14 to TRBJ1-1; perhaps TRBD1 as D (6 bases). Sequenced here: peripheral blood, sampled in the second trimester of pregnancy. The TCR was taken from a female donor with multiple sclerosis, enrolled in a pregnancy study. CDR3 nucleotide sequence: TGTGCCAGCAGCCAAGATCAGGGGACTGAAGCTTTCTTT. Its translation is CASSQDQGTEAFF.